A single sample gave rise to the 14 T cell receptor beta chains below, sequenced in a study of blood T cells in healthy people across ages. For the second PCR, which ran for about 7 to 11 cycles, a sample-barcoded 5' primer and a J-beta primer mix were used. MiXCR, run by TCRdb on the 5' RACE reads, gives a single entry per CDR3 protein. Of about a million distinct CDR3 sequences listed, just over 50% are singletons. Sequenced sample: blood. Source of these receptors: a woman in her sixties in good health.

This clonotype was counted only a few times. The chain is built from TRBV2 and TRBJ2-7; no clear D. Germline V gene lookup returns CDR1 SNHLY and CDR2 FYNNEI. The CDR3 has 13 amino acids. Between the trimmed V and J ends, which lost 3 bases and 0 bases, there was a span of 6 bases. The CDR3: CASSDVNSYEQYF. DNA of the CDR3: TGTGCCAGCAGTGACGTTAACTCCTACGAGCAGTACTTC.

This clonotype was observed a few times. This rearrangement joins TRBV7-2 to TRBJ2-5; D call uncertain. The DNA matches TRBJ2-7 better at its end, which makes the J call doubtful. In germline, CDR1 is SGHTA, CDR2 FQGNSA. The CDR3 has 13 amino acids. The CDR3 DNA reads as TGTGCCAGCAGCATACTTAGGGCCTACGAGCAGTACTTC. It translates to CASSILRAYEQYF.

The chain couples TRBV4-1 to TRBJ2-3; D is undetermined. CDR1 is MGHRA and CDR2 is YSYEKL in the germline V gene. Deletions cut 1 base from V and 7 bases from J, with 15 bases between. CDR3 length: 15 residues. The DNA of the CDR3 is TGCGCCAGCAGCCAAGGGGCTGTCCGGAAGCATACGCAGTATTTT. As protein: CASSQGAVRKHTQYF.

The V gene is TRBV5-6, the J gene TRBJ2-6; unclear D gene. The CDR3 is 16 amino acids. Germline V gene sequence: CDR1 SGHDT, CDR2 YYEEEE. V lost 3 bases and J 1 base, leaving 11 bases between the germline ends. The CDR3 region is CASSSPYGSGANVLTF. The CDR3 region has the DNA TGTGCCAGCAGCTCTCCTTATGGATCTGGGGCCAACGTCCTGACTTTC.

A few counts support this clonotype. The chain links TRBV14 to TRBJ2-3; 8 positions match TRBD2. This CDR3 is 16 amino acids long. Germline V CDR1 and CDR2: SGHDN, FVKESK. The junction had 11 bases not matched to a gene; V was cut back by 4 bases and J by 5 bases. The CDR3 DNA reads TGTGCCAGCAGCCGAACACTAGCGGTCCCGGGAGATACGCAGTATTTT. This codes for CASSRTLAVPGDTQYF.

This clonotype has only a few counts. This chain connects TRBV3-1 to TRBJ2-5, with 7 bases matching TRBD2. The V segment lost 1 base and the J segment 5 bases; nucleotides outside the gene matches: 10. The CDR3 spans 16 residues. The germline CDR1 and CDR2 sequences are LGHDT and YNNKEL (reference sequence). In DNA form, the CDR3 reads TGTGCCAGCAGCCAAGTATCTGGGGGGGTTTTGGAGACCCAGTACTTC. Translation gives CASSQVSGGVLETQYF.

The rearrangement uses TRBV10-3 and TRBJ2-7; TRBD1 matches at 12 bases. In germline, CDR1 is ENHRY, CDR2 SYGVKD. The length of the CDR3 is 13 residues. V lost 6 bases and J lost 7; bases outside the gene matches: 4. The CDR3 DNA follows: TGTGCCATCAGGGGACAGGGGGCGGGGGAGCAGTACTTC. This codes for CAIRGQGAGEQYF.

The rearrangement links TRBV4-1 to TRBJ2-5; D may be TRBD2 (5 bases). Germline loops: CDR1 MGHRA, CDR2 YSYEKL. This CDR3 has 13 residues. Trimming pared 1 base from V and 5 bases from J, leaving 8 bases between. CDR3 nucleotides: TGCGCCAGCAGCCAAGTACTAGTTGAGACCCAGTACTTC. Protein: CASSQVLVETQYF.

The V gene is TRBV20-1, the J gene TRBJ2-7, with D tentatively TRBD2 (6 bases). V lost 6 bases and J lost 6, with 18 bases in between. The CDR3 is 13 residues long. Germline V lookup: CDR1 DFQATT, CDR2 SNEGSKA (reference sequence). The CDR3 sequence is CSAPAGQPCEQYF. The DNA for the CDR3 is TGCAGTGCGCCCGCGGGGCAGCCCTGCGAGCAGTACTTC.

This chain connects TRBV7-3 to TRBJ2-5, with 7 nucleotides matching TRBD1. The CDR3 is 13 amino acids. CDR1 is SGHTA, CDR2 FQGTGA, per germline. V gave up 5 bases and J gave up 7 bases; unmatched junction bases: 7. CDR3 sequence: CASSLTGVGTQYF. DNA of the CDR3: TGTGCCAGCAGCCTTACAGGGGTCGGGACCCAGTACTTC.

The rearrangement joins TRBV18 to TRBJ2-1; D is perhaps TRBD2 (6 bases). Germline CDR1 is KGHSH and CDR2 is LQKENI. The CDR3 covers 16 residues. Trimming removed 2 bases at V and 5 bases at J, with 16 bases between. This CDR3 is CASSPVTGVVNNEQFF. As DNA, the CDR3 is TGTGCCAGCTCACCAGTGACGGGAGTGGTTAACAATGAGCAGTTCTTC.

The V call is TRBV12-3 or TRBV12-4, the J call TRBJ1-5, with D possibly being TRBD1 (5 bases). The CDR3 covers 15 residues. Deletions cut 3 bases from V and 2 bases from J, with 11 bases between. The CDR3 here is CASSLGPAGNQPQHF. The CDR3 DNA is TGTGCCAGCAGTTTGGGACCCGCGGGCAATCAGCCCCAGCATTTT.

This clonotype was counted between two and nine times. The V gene is TRBV14, the J gene TRBJ2-7, with D tentatively TRBD2 (6 bases). The CDR3 spans 15 residues. CDR1 is SGHDN and CDR2 is FVKESK in the germline V gene. The V end was cut by 3 bases, the J end by 3 bases, with 15 bases between. This CDR3 reads CASSQIPGLYYEQYF. The CDR3 region has the DNA TGTGCCAGCAGCCAGATTCCGGGACTTTACTACGAGCAGTACTTC.

This clonotype appeared many times. The chain is built from TRBV5-1 and TRBJ2-7, with a tentative D call TRBD2 (6 bases). Trimming pared 4 bases from V and 3 bases from J, leaving 14 bases between. There are 14 residues in the CDR3. From germline, CDR1 is SGHRS and CDR2 YFSETQ. This CDR3 is CASSTSTTSYEQYF. For the CDR3, the DNA is TGCGCCAGCAGCACGTCCACGACTAGCTACGAGCAGTACTTC.